This T cell receptor (beta chain) stems from a study of early T cells in non-severe SARS-CoV-2 infection. Germline V gives CDR1 MDHEN, CDR2 SYDVKM. The length of the CDR3 is 12 residues. V was clipped by 6 bases and J by 5 bases, with 7 bases between them. Unique molecular identifiers were attached to individual cDNA molecules. MiXCR, run by TCRdb on the 5' RACE reads, gives a single entry per CDR3 protein. The profile shows about 30,000 distinct CDR3 sequences, approximately 5.2% of them singletons. The table lists this clonotype with a few counts. This chain uses TRBV28 with TRBJ1-4; the D is unclear. This clonotype originated in an adult who was a healthcare worker with PCR-confirmed SARS-CoV-2 infection or an uninfected control (not recorded which). Sequencing input: whole blood. As DNA, the CDR3 is TGTGCCAGCAGCGCTGGGAATGAAAAACTGTTTTTT. Its protein product is CASSAGNEKLFF. Filled out from reference TRBV28 and TRBJ1-4, the complete variable domain reads DVKVTQSSRYLVKRTGEKVFLECVQDMDHENMFWYRQDPGLGLRLIYFSYDVKMKEKGDIPEGYSVSREKKERFSLILESASTNQTSMYLCASSAGNEKLFFGSGTQLSVL.